This T cell receptor beta chain came from a study of blood T cell repertoires in COVID-19. The assay was immunoSEQ multiplex PCR, and TCRdb's table has in-frame clones only and misses some. The table records about 73,000 clones, roughly 80% of them present only once. V was pared by 8 bases and J by 4 bases, with 11 bases between. The CDR3 totals 13 residues. CDR1 and CDR2 from the germline V gene are SGHTA and FQGNSA. The clonotype comes from a man between 65 and 85 years old with COVID-19, enrolled during active disease. Material for sequencing was peripheral blood. The chain employs TRBV7-2 and TRBJ2-2, with D perhaps matching TRBD1 (6 bases). CDR3 region: CASGLDSTGELFF. In DNA, the CDR3 is TGTGCCAGCGGGCTGGACAGCACCGGGGAGCTGTTTTTT.